One sample yielded the 27 T cell receptor beta chains listed below, sequenced in a study of blood T cell repertoires in COVID-19. TCRdb keeps only in-frame clones here, not all; method: immunoSEQ multiplex PCR. The sample includes approximately 210,000 clones, about nine tenths of them seen just once. Sequencing was done on a sample of peripheral blood. The origin of the receptors is a man aged 50 to 59 with COVID-19, enrolled during active disease.

The rearrangement uses TRBV28 and TRBJ1-1, with no clear D. CDR3 length: 13 residues. Trimming shortened V by 8 bases and J by 0 bases, and 10 bases separated the two germline ends. The germline V gene has CDR1 MDHEN and CDR2 SYDVKM. In DNA form, the CDR3 reads TGTGCCAGCGAAACAGCCTTGAACACTGAAGCTTTCTTT. It encodes CASETALNTEAFF.

This clone was recorded a few times. The V gene is TRBV7-3, the J gene TRBJ1-6; D unclear. The CDR3 sequence is 13 residues long. The V end was cut by 5 bases, the J end by 9 bases, with 11 bases between. Germline lookup yields CDR1 SGHTA and CDR2 FQGTGA. As DNA, the CDR3 is TGTGCCAGCAGCCCCTCGGTTGGTTCACCCCTCCACTTT. This encodes CASSPSVGSPLHF.

The chain couples TRBV7-2 to TRBJ2-7, with D perhaps matching TRBD2 (7 bases). V was trimmed by 2 bases and J by 3 bases, leaving 14 bases between them. Germline loops: CDR1 SGHTA, CDR2 FQGNSA. CDR3 length equals 15 residues. The CDR3 DNA sequence: TGTGCCAGCAGCTTATTTGCGGGGGCCAGCTACGAGCAGTACTTC. The encoded protein is CASSLFAGASYEQYF.

This chain connects TRBV4-2 to TRBJ2-3; TRBD1 agrees at 7 bases. Germline V CDR1 and CDR2: LGHNA, YNFKEQ. J lost 1 base, V lost 0 bases, and 1 base had no gene match. The CDR3 spans 15 residues. Here the CDR3 reads CASSQETGGTDTQYF. Written as DNA, the CDR3 is TGTGCCAGCAGCCAAGAAACAGGGGGCACAGATACGCAGTATTTT.

The rearrangement links TRBV6-5 to TRBJ2-1; 11 nucleotides match TRBD1. J lost 6 bases, V lost 9 bases, and 7 bases had no gene match. The CDR3 is made up of 14 amino acids. Germline assignment: CDR1 MNHEY and CDR2 SVGAGI. For the CDR3, the DNA is TGTGCCAGTCGGGACAGGGGGGGCTTCAATGAGCAGTTCTTC. This encodes CASRDRGGFNEQFF.

This chain connects TRBV4-1 to TRBJ1-6, with 7 nucleotides matching TRBD1. Germline V gives CDR1 MGHRA, CDR2 YSYEKL. This CDR3 comprises 17 residues. The V segment lost 3 bases and the J segment 0 bases; nucleotides outside the gene matches: 5. The CDR3 is CASSHLGTASYNSPLHF. CDR3 DNA: TGCGCCAGCAGCCACCTTGGGACAGCCTCCTATAATTCACCCCTCCACTTT.

This chain uses TRBV21-1 with TRBJ2-1; the table's TRBD2 call for D was not verified on the DNA. TRBV21-1 is a pseudogene segment. The CDR3 is 17 residues long. DNA of the CDR3: TGTGCCAGCAGCATACTGATCGGACTAGCGGGATTGAATGAGCAGTTCTTC. Translating it yields CASSILIGLAGLNEQFF.

The chain joins TRBV6-1 to TRBJ2-6, with TRBD2 identical over 10 bases. With V trimmed by 4 bases and J by 0 bases, 0 bases remained unmatched. Germline V gene data show CDR1 as MNHNS and CDR2 as SASEGT. The CDR3 runs to 16 residues. In DNA, the CDR3 is TGTGCCAGCAGTGGGACTAGCGGCTCTGGGGCCAACGTCCTGACTTTC. It specifies CASSGTSGSGANVLTF.

V is TRBV29-1 and J is TRBJ1-2, with D perhaps TRBD1 (5 bases). This CDR3 has 13 residues. V lost 4 bases to trimming and J lost 3 bases, with 12 bases between them. From germline, CDR1 is SQVTM and CDR2 ANQGSEA. The CDR3 loop is CSVAQTAYYGYTF. For the CDR3, the DNA is TGCAGCGTTGCTCAGACAGCTTACTATGGCTACACCTTC. Filled out from reference TRBV29-1 and TRBJ1-2, the complete variable domain reads SAVISQKPSRDICQRGTSLTIQCQVDSQVTMMFWYRQQPGQSLTLIATANQGSEATYESGFVIDKFPISRPNLTFSTLTVSNMSPEDSSIYLCSVAQTAYYGYTFGSGTRLTVV.

This rearrangement joins TRBV27 to TRBJ2-3, with TRBD2 identical over 9 bases. The V and J ends lost 3 bases and 5 bases, in that order; junction bases with no gene match: 3. CDR1 MNHEY and CDR2 SMNVEV come from the germline V gene (reference sequence). The CDR3 extends over 14 amino acids. The CDR3 protein is CASSLSLAGDTQYF. The CDR3 DNA is TGTGCCAGCAGTTTGTCACTAGCGGGAGATACGCAGTATTTT.

J is TRBJ1-4 and V is TRBV2, with D unclear. Germline assignment: CDR1 SNHLY and CDR2 FYNNEI. V was pared by 3 bases and J by 5 bases, with 10 bases between. This CDR3 contains 14 residues. CDR3: CASSESAWNEKLFF. CDR3 nucleotides: TGTGCCAGCAGTGAGAGTGCCTGGAATGAAAAACTGTTTTTT.

The gene calls are TRBV14 and TRBJ2-7, with D possibly matching TRBD2 (6 bases). V shed 1 base and J shed 0 bases, with 7 bases lying between them. The length of the CDR3 is 14 residues. Germline CDR1 SGHDN, CDR2 FVKESK. Here the CDR3 DNA reads TGTGCCAGCAGCCAAGTGGGGGGCTCCTACGAGCAGTACTTC. Translation gives CASSQVGGSYEQYF.

This clone was counted a single time. This same CDR3 is encoded by further DNA sequences in the sample. The genes are TRBV5-1 and TRBJ2-3, with D maybe TRBD2 (6 bases). Germline V gene lookup returns CDR1 SGHRS and CDR2 YFSETQ. This CDR3 has 14 amino acids. V lost 4 bases to trimming and J lost 2 bases, with 11 bases between them. CDR3 region: CASSPGLSTDTQYF. The CDR3, as DNA: TGCGCCAGCAGCCCGGGACTTTCCACAGATACGCAGTATTTT.

V is TRBV2 and J is TRBJ2-3, with TRBD1 matching over 8 bases. CDR3 size: 14 residues. Trimming at V came to 8 bases and at J to 8 bases, leaving 12 bases not matched to a gene. CDR1 is SNHLY and CDR2 is FYNNEI in the germline V gene. CDR3 amino acids: CASPREQGVATQYF. The CDR3, as DNA: TGTGCCAGCCCCCGGGAACAGGGGGTGGCTACGCAGTATTTT.

The chain is built from TRBV21-1 and TRBJ1-2; the DNA was not used to check the table's D call, TRBD1. TRBV21-1 is deemed a pseudogene. This CDR3 region has 16 residues. This CDR3 is CASPPPWQGVLQGYTF. CDR3 DNA: TGTGCCAGCCCACCTCCGTGGCAGGGCGTTCTTCAGGGCTACACCTTC.

The rearrangement uses TRBV7-9 and TRBJ2-5; a weak D match, TRBD1 (5 bases). The CDR3 is 14 amino acids. Trimming took 1 base from V and 5 from J, leaving 11 bases between them. Germline V gene data show CDR1 as SEHNR and CDR2 as FQNEAQ (reference sequence). Here the CDR3 DNA reads TGTGCCAGCAGCTTAGAACAGGTGGGGGAGACCCAGTACTTC. This encodes CASSLEQVGETQYF. Drawing the rest from reference TRBV7-9 and TRBJ2-5, the complete variable domain is DTGVSQNPRHKITKRGQNVTFRCDPISEHNRLYWYRQTLGQGPEFLTYFQNEAQLEKSRLLSDRFSAERPKGSFSTLEIQRTEQGDSAMYLCASSLEQVGETQYFGPGTRLLVL.

This clone was observed a single time. The chain is built from TRBV29-1 and TRBJ1-2, with TRBD1 matching over 7 bases. The V segment lost 4 bases and the J segment 0 bases; nucleotides outside the gene matches: 14. Germline loops: CDR1 SQVTM, CDR2 ANQGSEA. This CDR3 is built from 17 residues. The CDR3 reads CSVVRADRARSNYGYTF. The CDR3 DNA sequence: TGCAGCGTTGTAAGGGCCGACAGGGCGAGGTCTAACTATGGCTACACCTTC.

V and J are TRBV30 and TRBJ1-2; a possible D gene is TRBD1 (6 bases). Trimming cost V 1 base and J 5 bases, with 11 bases left between them. CDR3 size: 13 residues. CDR1 is GTSNPN and CDR2 is SVGIG in the germline V gene (reference sequence). Here the CDR3 reads CAWSGGQGYGYTF. The CDR3 DNA follows: TGTGCCTGGAGTGGGGGGCAAGGGTATGGCTACACCTTC.

This rearrangement joins TRBV5-1 to TRBJ1-3; D gene uncertain. Germline loops: CDR1 SGHRS, CDR2 YFSETQ. The germline V and J ends were trimmed by 1 base and 2 bases, with 7 bases remaining between them. The length of the CDR3 is 14 residues. CDR3 nucleotides: TGCGCCAGCAGCTTGACTGTGGCTGGAAACACCATATATTTT. This translates into CASSLTVAGNTIYF.

This sequence joins TRBV3-1 (or the pseudogene TRBV3-2) and TRBJ2-5; the D gene is possibly TRBD1 (5 bases). Germline values: CDR1 LGHDT, CDR2 YNNKEL (reference sequence). The V end was cut by 1 base, the J end by 7 bases, with 16 bases between. This CDR3 region has 15 residues. The CDR3 sequence is CASSQGPQGYRTQYF. The CDR3 DNA sequence: TGTGCCAGCAGCCAAGGCCCCCAGGGTTATAGGACCCAGTACTTC.

This rearrangement joins TRBV18 to TRBJ2-7, with TRBD1 matching 10 bases. CDR3 size: 14 residues. V shed 4 bases and J 6 bases; nucleotides not matched to a gene: 6. The V gene's germline CDR1 is KGHSH and CDR2 LQKENI. The CDR3 DNA follows: TGTGCCAGCTCACGGGACAGGGGTACCTCCGAGCAGTACTTC. It is translated as CASSRDRGTSEQYF.

This clone appeared a single time. The chain joins TRBV10-3 to TRBJ2-5, with 11 positions matching TRBD1. Trimming removed 6 bases from V and 5 bases from J; junction bases left unmatched: 8. Germline V lookup: CDR1 ENHRY, CDR2 SYGVKD. There are 15 residues in the CDR3. The CDR3 loop is CAIREDRGRSETQYF. The DNA of the CDR3 is TGTGCCATCAGAGAGGACAGGGGGCGCTCGGAGACCCAGTACTTC.

V and J are TRBV6-1 and TRBJ2-7, with TRBD2 matching 8 bases. The CDR3 has 14 amino acids. With V trimmed by 4 bases and J by 1 base, 3 bases remained unmatched. Germline loops: CDR1 MNHNS, CDR2 SASEGT. CDR3 DNA: TGTGCCAGCAGTGTAGCGGGGCAGTCCTACGAGCAGTACTTC. It yields the protein CASSVAGQSYEQYF.

The V gene is TRBV19, the J gene TRBJ2-7; 7 nucleotides align to TRBD1. The germline V gene encodes CDR1 LNHDA and CDR2 SQIVND (reference sequence). The CDR3 is 15 residues long. Unmatched junction bases numbered 5, after V lost 0 bases and J lost 3 bases. CDR3 region: CASSIETGSIYEQYF. CDR3 in DNA: TGTGCCAGTAGTATAGAGACAGGGTCTATCTACGAGCAGTACTTC.

The CDR3 protein is CASSWPQGPAYEQYF. DNA for the CDR3: TGTGCCAGCAGCTGGCCACAGGGGCCAGCCTACGAGCAGTACTTC. The chain recombines TRBV7-9 with TRBJ2-7; 7 bases line up with TRBD1. The V and J ends lost 4 bases and 2 bases, in that order; junction bases with no gene match: 8. Germline CDR1 is SEHNR and CDR2 is FQNEAQ (reference sequence). This CDR3 is built from 15 residues.

This sequence joins TRBV7-9 and TRBJ1-2, with 10 nucleotides matching TRBD1. CDR1 and CDR2 from the germline V gene are SEHNR and FQNEAQ (reference sequence). Losses at the gene ends were 2 bases for V and 0 bases for J; bases not matched to a gene: 6. This CDR3 is built from 17 residues. The CDR3 region is CASSLFAGTGANYGYTF. CDR3 DNA sequence: TGTGCCAGCAGCTTATTTGCCGGGACAGGGGCTAACTATGGCTACACCTTC.

Only a few counts were recorded for this clone. The V call is TRBV3-1 (or the pseudogene TRBV3-2), the J call TRBJ2-7; TRBD2 agrees at 9 bases. Germline assignment: CDR1 LGHDT and CDR2 YNNKEL (reference sequence). V trimming: 4 bases; J trimming: 2 bases; junction bases outside the gene matches: 6. The CDR3 is made up of 15 amino acids. CDR3 nucleotide sequence: TGTGCCAGCAGCCTTAGACTAGCGGAGGCCTACGAGCAGTACTTC. Protein sequence: CASSLRLAEAYEQYF.